This is a list of T cell receptor beta chains from one sample in a study of molecular identifiers for immune sequencing clone quantification. TCRdb re-analysed the PCR reads in MiXCR, keeping a single row per CDR3 protein. The top ten clones hold 0.65% to 0.95% of a sample with approximately 550,000 distinct CDR3 sequences, around a fifth of them seen once. The sample taken for sequencing was naive CD8+ T cells from blood, with Jurkat cell RNA spiked in. The source of these receptors is a human donor in good health. Some libraries in this study had Jurkat cell RNA spiked in. CDR3s include the opening cysteine and the closing phenylalanine or tryptophan. D genes are given only for firm matches. Clone size is not always given. Where it is, it says once, few, many or a class for expanded clones.

J: TRBJ2-6; D: NA; size: few; V: TRBV7-9; DNA: TGTGCCAGCAGCCCATCGGCCAACGTCCAGACTTTC; CDR3: CASSPSANVQTF
J: TRBJ2-5; D: TRBD2; size: many; V: TRBV7-9; DNA: TGTGCCAGCAGCCCGACTAGCGGGGTTGCGGAGACCCAGTACTTC; CDR3: CASSPTSGVAETQYF
J: TRBJ2-3; D: TRBD2; size: few; V: TRBV7-6; DNA: TGTGCCAGCAGCTTAGGGGCTAGCGGGGGTCCTACAGATACGCAGTATTTT; CDR3: CASSLGASGGPTDTQYF
J: TRBJ2-3; D: TRBD2; size: few; V: TRBV4-1; DNA: TGCGCCAGCAGCCGAAGCGGGGGGGCCGGAGATACGCAGTATTTT; CDR3: CASSRSGGAGDTQYF
J: TRBJ2-3; D: NA; size: NA; V: TRBV4-3; DNA: TGCGCCAGCAGCCCAGATCTAGCGCCCAACACAGATACGCAGTATTTT; CDR3: CASSPDLAPNTDTQYF
J: TRBJ1-4; D: NA; size: NA; V: TRBV4-1; DNA: TGCGCCAGCAGCCAACGTACCTCATTGACAGGAGACAATGAAAAACTGTTTTTT; CDR3: CASSQRTSLTGDNEKLFF
J: TRBJ2-2; D: TRBD1; size: many; V: TRBV6-2/TRBV6-3; DNA: TGTGCCAGCAGTTACTCGAGACAGGGGGCGGACACCGGGGAGCTGTTTTTT; CDR3: CASSYSRQGADTGELFF
J: TRBJ2-6; D: NA; size: NA; V: TRBV7-9; DNA: TGTGCCAGCCCGGACAGGGCCAACGTCCTGACTTTC; CDR3: CASPDRANVLTF
J: TRBJ2-7; D: NA; size: many; V: TRBV20-1; DNA: TGCAGTGCCCGGACCGTGACCTACGAGCAGTACTTC; CDR3: CSARTVTYEQYF
J: TRBJ2-1; D: NA; size: NA; V: TRBV7-6; DNA: TGTGCCAGCGCAGCCTACAATGAGCAGTTCTTC; CDR3: CASAAYNEQFF
J: TRBJ2-2; D: NA; size: NA; V: TRBV12-3/TRBV12-4; DNA: TGTGCCAGCAGTACCCAACACTTGGAGCCCCACACCGGGGAGCTGTTTTTT; CDR3: CASSTQHLEPHTGELFF
J: TRBJ1-4; D: NA; size: NA; V: TRBV4-3; DNA: TGCGCCAGCAGCGCCGGGACAACAACTAATGAAAAACTGTTTTTT; CDR3: CASSAGTTTNEKLFF
J: TRBJ2-2; D: NA; size: NA; V: TRBV4-1; DNA: TGCGCCAGCAGCCAAGGTACAGGGACCGGGGAGCTGTTTTTT; CDR3: CASSQGTGTGELFF
J: TRBJ2-1; D: NA; size: few; V: TRBV29-1; DNA: TGCAGCGTTGAAGACGCCTGGGGGACACCGAGCTCCTACAATGAGCAGTTCTTC; CDR3: CSVEDAWGTPSSYNEQFF
J: TRBJ2-7; D: TRBD2; size: many; V: TRBV4-1; DNA: TGCGCCAGCAGCCAAGGGGTAGCGGGAGGGTCCGAGCAGTACTTC; CDR3: CASSQGVAGGSEQYF
J: TRBJ2-3; D: NA; size: many; V: TRBV10-2; DNA: TGCGCCAGCCGCCGGGATAGGAACACAGATACGCAGTATTTT; CDR3: CASRRDRNTDTQYF
J: TRBJ1-4; D: NA; size: many; V: TRBV6-5; DNA: TGTGCCAGCAGCGTTGCAACTAATGAAAAACTGTTTTTT; CDR3: CASSVATNEKLFF
J: TRBJ2-7; D: TRBD2; size: many; V: TRBV29-1; DNA: TGCAGCGTTGTCTATCCGGGGGGGCTCGAGCAGTACTTC; CDR3: CSVVYPGGLEQYF
J: TRBJ2-7; D: NA; size: NA; V: TRBV6-6; DNA: TGTGCCAGCAGACCGGGACAATTAACCTACGAGCAGTACTTC; CDR3: CASRPGQLTYEQYF
J: TRBJ2-7; D: TRBD1; size: many; V: TRBV7-2; DNA: TGTGCCAGCAGCTCTGCCGGGACAGTCTACGAGCAGTACTTC; CDR3: CASSSAGTVYEQYF
J: TRBJ2-7; D: NA; size: NA; V: TRBV30; DNA: TGTGCCTGGAATCTGAGTGGAGACGGGCAGTACTTC; CDR3: CAWNLSGDGQYF
J: TRBJ2-1; D: NA; size: NA; V: TRBV5-5; DNA: TGTGCCAGCAGCCCCGGGACGAGCAGCAATGAGCAGTTCTTC; CDR3: CASSPGTSSNEQFF
J: TRBJ1-1; D: NA; size: few; V: TRBV6-2/TRBV6-3; DNA: TGTGCCAGCGCACCGGGACTCAACACTGAAGCTTTCTTT; CDR3: CASAPGLNTEAFF
J: TRBJ1-1; D: NA; size: many; V: TRBV5-4; DNA: TGTGCCAGCAGCCTGGACGACGGGTTACTAATGAACACTGAAGCTTTCTTT; CDR3: CASSLDDGLLMNTEAFF
J: TRBJ1-5; D: TRBD1; size: many; V: TRBV4-3; DNA: TGCGCCAGCAGCCAAGGGACAGGGGCGAATCAGCCCCAGCATTTT; CDR3: CASSQGTGANQPQHF
J: TRBJ1-2; D: NA; size: NA; V: TRBV30; DNA: TGTGCCTGGAGTGTCGACGTCCCGATCTACTATGGCTACACCTTC; CDR3: CAWSVDVPIYYGYTF
J: TRBJ2-3; D: TRBD1; size: many; V: TRBV2; DNA: TGTGCCACAGGGGACAGGTTTTTTGGGACAGATACGCAGTATTTT; CDR3: CATGDRFFGTDTQYF
J: TRBJ2-7; D: TRBD2; size: NA; V: TRBV4-3; DNA: TGCGCCAGCAGCCAAGACCCGGGGGGGACCGGCTCCTACGAGCAGTACTTC; CDR3: CASSQDPGGTGSYEQYF
J: TRBJ1-1; D: NA; size: few; V: TRBV4-1; DNA: TGCGCCAGCAGCCAAGACTTGTCTCGTACTGAAGCTTTCTTT; CDR3: CASSQDLSRTEAFF
J: TRBJ2-7; D: TRBD2; size: few; V: TRBV19; DNA: TGTGCCAGTAGTATGTCTAGCGGGGCCCCCTACGAGCAGTACTTC; CDR3: CASSMSSGAPYEQYF
J: TRBJ2-7; D: NA; size: NA; V: TRBV13; DNA: TGTGCCAGCGGCCCAGGGAAACCCGGGGCTCACGAGCAGTACTTC; CDR3: CASGPGKPGAHEQYF
J: TRBJ2-4; D: NA; size: many; V: TRBV2; DNA: TGTGCCGGAAAGGACAGATTGAACTTC; CDR3: CAGKDRLNF
J: TRBJ2-7; D: NA; size: many; V: TRBV4-3; DNA: TGCGCCAGCAGCCCTAGCTCAGGGTTCGACGAGCAGTACTTC; CDR3: CASSPSSGFDEQYF
J: TRBJ2-5; D: NA; size: many; V: TRBV2; DNA: TGTGCCAGCAGTGGGCCCGACGCACTAGGAGAGACCCAGTACTTC; CDR3: CASSGPDALGETQYF
J: TRBJ1-1; D: NA; size: NA; V: TRBV20-1; DNA: TGCAGTGCTAGAGATATAAAGTTGAACACTGAAGCTTTCTTT; CDR3: CSARDIKLNTEAFF
J: TRBJ1-1; D: NA; size: many; V: TRBV5-6; DNA: TGTGCCAGCAGCTTGATGGCCCGGGGTGAAGCTTTCTTT; CDR3: CASSLMARGEAFF
J: TRBJ2-1; D: NA; size: few; V: TRBV2; DNA: TGTGCCAGCAGGAAGGAGGTAGTTGGGCAGTTCTTC; CDR3: CASRKEVVGQFF
J: TRBJ2-7; D: NA; size: many; V: TRBV7-9; DNA: TGTGCCAGCAGCTTAATGGGCGCGGAGCAGTACTTC; CDR3: CASSLMGAEQYF
J: TRBJ1-1; D: NA; size: NA; V: TRBV20-1; DNA: TGCAGTGCTAGAGATCTCCGGGGGGCGAACACTGAAGCTTTCTTT; CDR3: CSARDLRGANTEAFF
J: TRBJ2-7; D: TRBD2; size: NA; V: TRBV6-6; DNA: TGTGCCAGCAGTTACTACGGGGGGGGAGTGGGGGAGCAGTACTTC; CDR3: CASSYYGGGVGEQYF
J: TRBJ1-1; D: TRBD1; size: few; V: TRBV6-5; DNA: TGTGCCAGCAGCCAGACAGGGGATTACCGGGGCGACACTGAAGCTTTCTTT; CDR3: CASSQTGDYRGDTEAFF